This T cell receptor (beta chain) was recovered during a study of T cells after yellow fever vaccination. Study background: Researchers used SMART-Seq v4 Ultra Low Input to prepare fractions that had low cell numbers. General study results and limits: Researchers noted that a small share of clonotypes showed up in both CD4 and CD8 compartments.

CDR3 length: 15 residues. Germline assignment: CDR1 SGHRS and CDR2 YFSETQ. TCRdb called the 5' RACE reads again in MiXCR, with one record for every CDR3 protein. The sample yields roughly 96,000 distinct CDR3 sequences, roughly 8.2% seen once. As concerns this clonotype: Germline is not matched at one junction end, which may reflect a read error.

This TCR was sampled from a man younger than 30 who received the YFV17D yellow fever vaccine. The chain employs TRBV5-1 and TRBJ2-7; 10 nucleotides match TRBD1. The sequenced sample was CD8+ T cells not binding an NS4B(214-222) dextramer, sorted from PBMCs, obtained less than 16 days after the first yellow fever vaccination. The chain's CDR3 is CSSSFGGTGVREQYF. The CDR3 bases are TGCTCCAGCAGCTTTGGAGGGACAGGGGTACGGGAGCAGTACTTC. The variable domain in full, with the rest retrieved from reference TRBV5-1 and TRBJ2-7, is KAGVTQTPRYLIKTRGQQVTLSCSPISGHRSVSWYQQTPGQGLQFLFEYFSETQRNKGNFPGRFSGRQFSNSRSEMNVSTLELGDSALYLCSSSFGGTGVREQYFGPGTRLTVT.